Here is one T cell receptor (beta chain) with its context. What it recognizes is unknown. The data derive from a study of T-cell memory formation after mild COVID-19. Study overall: Largely, TCR clusters stayed within a single donor. The study's findings and limits: Contracting clones from day 15 to 85 showed balanced CD4/CD8; later expanders favored CD4+. Detection of some responders pre-infection suggested pre-existing cross-reactive memory T cells participated.

The CDR3 has 15 residues. Germline CDR1 reads SGHTA; CDR2 reads FQGNSA. Trimming took off 8 bases at V and 6 bases at J, with 21 bases between the two ends. Constant-segment primers were used for 5'RACE, and the resulting TCR alpha and TCR beta cDNA libraries carried sample barcodes and UMIs. TCRdb independently ran MiXCR on the 5' RACE reads; one entry per CDR3 protein. The sample records around 250,000 distinct CDR3 sequences, around 16% being singletons. The origin of this receptor is a young man who had mild COVID-19 (a few samples of this study predate the infection). Cell type and time point are not known. Specimen: PBMCs or a T cell subset sorted from them (not recorded which). The chain recombines TRBV7-2 with TRBJ2-3; the D gene is possibly TRBD2 (7 bases). CDR3 bases: TGTGCCAGCGGGTCCCCCGCGGGGGCAGAGGATACGCAGTATTTT. This sequence encodes CASGSPAGAEDTQYF.